This T cell receptor beta chain comes out of a study of T cell clusters in autoimmune cytopenias. TRB was amplified from about 270 ng of peripheral blood genomic DNA per sample. One tube held mixed TRB-A and TRB-B primer pools for touch-down PCR. TCRdb re-called the multiplex PCR reads, yielding one record per CDR3 amino acid sequence without DNA. This sample's table has 2,500 to 3,000 distinct CDR3 sequences. Concerning this clonotype itself: Its antigen is unidentified.

Regarding the study as a whole: Comparing secondary cytopenia with chronic lymphocytic leukemia showed no cluster-lack signature, apparently masked by lymphoma repertoire. No experiment has yet validated the function of the T cell clusters defined in silico.

Germline V CDR1 and CDR2: DFQATT, SNEGSKA (reference sequence). The length of the CDR3 is 13 residues. Sequenced sample: peripheral blood. This clonotype was obtained from a human donor with an autoimmune cytopenia, with autoimmune hepatitis or in good health (not recorded which). The chain recombines TRBV20-1 with TRBJ1-2; TCRdb returns TRBD1, unconfirmable since there is no DNA. This CDR3 is CSAREGTGDGYTF.